Reported below is one T cell receptor (beta chain). Some clones are missing from TCRdb's copy, which holds only in-frame ones; the method was immunoSEQ multiplex PCR. The data show approximately 42,000 clones, roughly 80% seen once. Trimming shortened V by 2 bases and J by 5 bases, and 13 bases separated the two germline ends. The CDR3 covers 14 residues. Germline lookup yields CDR1 SGHTA and CDR2 FQGNSA. These data are taken from a study of T cell changes during pregnancy in multiple sclerosis. This sequence originates from a female donor with multiple sclerosis, enrolled in a pregnancy study. This specimen was CD4+ T cells from peripheral blood mononuclear cells, taken before pregnancy. The rearrangement uses TRBV7-2 and TRBJ2-7; D perhaps matches TRBD1 (5 bases). The CDR3, as DNA: TGTGCCAGCAGCTTAAGCAGGGAAGGCCACGAGCAGTACTTC. Protein: CASSLSREGHEQYF.